The T cell receptor (beta chain) described here comes from a study of T cell responses to AZD1222 COVID-19 vaccine. Study findings and constraints: White British ancestry dominated among donors, who included more females, and clonal diversity was possibly underestimated. Receipt of two AZD1222 doses was followed by a rise in Spike-specific TCR breadth and depth. Targeting of unmutated variant regions was reportedly seen in nearly half of spike-specific TCRs. Mapped onto spike, vaccine-associated CD4 TCRs spanned it and were dominant at 160-218 and 743-854.

Here immunoSEQ multiplex PCR was the method, and the copy in TCRdb shows in-frame clones only, minus some. The sample lists approximately 90,000 clones; over 85% were seen once. On this clone: Its specificity is unknown.

The V gene lost 3 bases and the J gene lost 5 bases, with 7 bases spanning the gap. CDR3 length equals 13 residues. The sample in question was peripheral blood, obtained on day 0 of AZD1222 vaccination. The chain is built from TRBV12-3 or TRBV12-4 and TRBJ1-4, with no clear D. The TCR comes from an adult in good health. The CDR3 here is CASSLNMNEKLFF. The CDR3 bases are TGTGCCAGCAGTTTGAACATGAATGAAAAACTGTTTTTT.